One sample yielded the 30 T cell receptor beta chains listed below, sequenced in a study of blood T cell repertoires in COVID-19. Data came from immunoSEQ multiplex PCR; TCRdb stores just in-frame clones and leaves some out. The table lists more than 90,000 clones, approximately 87% of them singletons. Sequenced material: peripheral blood. The receptor source for this set is a man in his sixties or seventies who had recovered from COVID-19.

The J gene is TRBJ2-7, the V gene TRBV18; 9 positions agree with TRBD1. This CDR3 spans 18 amino acids. Unmatched junction bases numbered 19, after V lost 6 bases and J lost 4 bases. The germline gives CDR1 KGHSH, CDR2 LQKENI. CDR3 sequence (DNA): TGTGCCAGCTCCTCCGGGACAGGGAAAACGGGTCTGGGGTACGAGCAGTACTTC. This encodes CASSSGTGKTGLGYEQYF.

The rearrangement uses TRBV9 and TRBJ1-6; 7 bases match TRBD1. Per germline, CDR1 SGDLS and CDR2 YYNGEE. V lost 1 base and J lost 7; bases outside the gene matches: 2. The CDR3 totals 14 residues. The CDR3 protein is CASSVQTGNSPLHF. As DNA, the CDR3 is TGTGCCAGCAGCGTACAGACAGGGAATTCACCCCTCCACTTT.

The V call is TRBV24-1, the J call TRBJ1-1, with D possibly TRBD1 on 6 matching bases. CDR1 is KGHDR and CDR2 is SFDVKD in the germline V gene. The CDR3 length is 12 residues. V lost 5 bases to trimming and J lost 4 bases, with 7 bases between them. The chain's CDR3 is CATSGGGTEAFF. The CDR3 DNA sequence: TGTGCCACCAGTGGAGGGGGCACTGAAGCTTTCTTT.

This clone turned up a few times. The chain carries TRBV2 and TRBJ1-2; 11 bases are shared with TRBD1. J gave up 2 bases and V 4 bases, and 3 bases lay outside the gene matches. CDR1 is SNHLY, CDR2 FYNNEI, per germline. The CDR3 has 15 amino acids. CDR3 loop: CASSAGQGENYGYTF. The DNA of the CDR3 is TGTGCCAGCAGTGCGGGACAGGGGGAAAACTATGGCTACACCTTC.

This clone was found once. The gene calls are TRBV7-2 and TRBJ2-1; 7 bases line up with TRBD1. V shed 6 bases, J shed 2 bases, and the junction held 7 bases outside the gene matches. The CDR3 extends over 15 amino acids. Germline V lookup: CDR1 SGHTA, CDR2 FQGNSA. The CDR3 is CASSYRQGAYNEQFF. The CDR3, as DNA: TGTGCCAGCAGTTATAGACAGGGAGCCTACAATGAGCAGTTCTTC.

The chain carries TRBV9 and TRBJ2-2, with unresolved D. CDR1 is SGDLS, CDR2 YYNGEE, per germline. The V end was cut by 3 bases, the J end by 5 bases, with 8 bases between. This CDR3 region has 13 residues. CDR3 loop: CASSARGTGELFF. The CDR3 DNA sequence: TGTGCCAGCAGCGCCCGAGGAACCGGGGAGCTGTTTTTT.

V and J are TRBV6-5 and TRBJ1-5; D may be TRBD1 (6 bases). Trimming shortened V by 1 base and J by 6 bases, and 10 bases separated the two germline ends. CDR1 and CDR2 from the germline V gene are MNHEY and SVGAGI. There are 14 residues in the CDR3. The CDR3 here is CASSYWEGGQPQHF. The CDR3 DNA sequence: TGTGCCAGCAGTTACTGGGAGGGGGGTCAGCCCCAGCATTTT.

The rearrangement links TRBV27 to TRBJ2-3, with 9 bases fitting TRBD2. Unmatched junction bases numbered 9, after V lost 5 bases and J lost 3 bases. CDR1 MNHEY and CDR2 SMNVEV come from the germline V gene (reference sequence). The CDR3 has 16 residues. The CDR3 nucleotides read TGTGCCAGCAGTACCCCCACAGCGGGAGGAACAGATACGCAGTATTTT. This sequence encodes CASSTPTAGGTDTQYF.

The chain joins TRBV5-1 to TRBJ2-1, with a weak D call TRBD2 (6 bases). V shed 2 bases and J shed 4 bases, with 10 bases lying between them. Germline V gives CDR1 SGHRS, CDR2 YFSETQ. This CDR3 has 14 residues. The CDR3 reads CASSFQGLYNEQFF. The CDR3 coding sequence is TGCGCCAGCAGCTTCCAGGGACTTTACAATGAGCAGTTCTTC.

The DNA of the CDR3 is TGTGCCAGCAGTAAACACGGGACAGGCTATGGCTACACCTTC. Translation: CASSKHGTGYGYTF. The chain couples TRBV28 to TRBJ1-2, with 8 bases aligning to TRBD1. Germline values: CDR1 MDHEN, CDR2 SYDVKM. The junction had 6 bases not matched to a gene; V was cut back by 5 bases and J by 4 bases. This CDR3 has 14 amino acids.

The chain employs TRBV6-5 and TRBJ1-4; unclear D gene. Trimming removed 2 bases at V and 5 bases at J, with 12 bases between. The germline CDR1 and CDR2 sequences are MNHEY and SVGAGI. The CDR3 runs to 15 residues. The CDR3 nucleotides are TGTGCCAGCAGTTACCACCACGGAGAAAATGAAAAACTGTTTTTT. Encoded protein: CASSYHHGENEKLFF.

The chain has TRBV29-1 and TRBJ1-5; a possible D gene is TRBD1 (6 bases). This CDR3 contains 13 residues. Trimming took off 6 bases at V and 2 bases at J, with 11 bases between the two ends. Germline lookup yields CDR1 SQVTM and CDR2 ANQGSEA. The CDR3 DNA sequence: TGCAGCGTACAGGGAGGGGGCAATCAGCCCCAGCATTTT. It specifies CSVQGGGNQPQHF.

The chain recombines TRBV28 with TRBJ2-3; TRBD1 is a possible D gene (6 bases). This CDR3 comprises 13 residues. Germline CDR1 and CDR2: MDHEN and SYDVKM. The germline V and J ends were trimmed by 1 base and 4 bases, with 6 bases remaining between them. For the CDR3, the DNA is TGTGCCAGCAGTTTATCAGGGGCAGATACGCAGTATTTT. Translating gives CASSLSGADTQYF.

The J gene is TRBJ2-6, the V gene TRBV21-1; TRBD2, the D gene given by the table, was not confirmed from the DNA. TRBV21-1 is termed a pseudogene. This CDR3 spans 11 amino acids. The CDR3: CASSGANVLTF. In nucleotides, the CDR3 is TGTGCTAGTTCTGGGGCCAACGTCCTGACTTTC.

The rearrangement joins TRBV5-1 to TRBJ2-2; weak D call: TRBD2 (5 bases). V was clipped by 6 bases and J by 0 bases, with 9 bases between them. This CDR3 has 14 residues. The germline gives CDR1 SGHRS, CDR2 YFSETQ. The CDR3 protein is CASTRGTNTGELFF. DNA for the CDR3: TGCGCCAGCACCCGAGGGACGAACACCGGGGAGCTGTTTTTT.

V usage is TRBV28 and J usage is TRBJ1-6; TRBD1 aligns across 10 bases. This CDR3 comprises 16 residues. With V trimmed by 6 bases and J by 7 bases, 9 bases remained unmatched. Germline CDR1 is MDHEN and CDR2 is SYDVKM. The CDR3 DNA sequence: TGTGCCAGCAGCCGCCTGACAGGGGGCCGAAATTCACCCCTCCACTTT. Translating it yields CASSRLTGGRNSPLHF.

This CDR3 is CATIKGAGGSYEQYF. The CDR3 DNA reads TGTGCCACAATCAAAGGGGCCGGGGGTTCCTACGAGCAGTACTTC. V usage is TRBV10-3 and J usage is TRBJ2-7; tentative D call: TRBD2 (6 bases). Germline V lookup: CDR1 ENHRY, CDR2 SYGVKD. V was pared by 10 bases and J by 1 base, with 20 bases between. The CDR3 is 15 amino acids.

This clone appeared a single time. Written as DNA, the CDR3 is TGCGCCAGCAGCTTATCGCAGGGGGCTTCTGGAAACACCATATATTTT. It specifies CASSLSQGASGNTIYF. The V and J genes are TRBV5-1 and TRBJ1-3; 8 bases are a match to TRBD1. With 2 bases clipped from V and 1 base from J, the junction kept 5 bases outside the gene matches. Per germline, CDR1 SGHRS and CDR2 YFSETQ. CDR3 length: 16 residues.

The chain joins TRBV5-4 to TRBJ1-2; perhaps TRBD1 as D (6 bases). Germline V gene data show CDR1 as SGHNT and CDR2 as YYREEE (reference sequence). This CDR3 spans 15 amino acids. Trimming took 2 bases from V and 2 from J, leaving 13 bases between them. This chain's CDR3 is CASSLRRQANYGYTF. The CDR3 coding sequence is TGTGCCAGCAGCTTACGCCGACAGGCGAACTATGGCTACACCTTC.

The chain couples TRBV5-1 to TRBJ2-1; TRBD2 matches at 10 bases. Germline V CDR1 and CDR2: SGHRS, YFSETQ. CDR3 length: 15 residues. Losses at the gene ends were 4 bases for V and 1 base for J; bases not matched to a gene: 2. The CDR3 region is CASSVLAGSYNEQFF. Written as DNA, the CDR3 is TGCGCCAGCAGCGTACTAGCGGGGTCCTACAATGAGCAGTTCTTC.

The rearrangement joins TRBV9 to TRBJ1-2; unclear D gene. This CDR3 comprises 13 residues. The germline V gene has CDR1 SGDLS and CDR2 YYNGEE. V was shortened by 7 bases and J by 4 bases, with 14 bases between the two germline ends. CDR3 in amino acids: CASASGELYGYTF. In DNA, the CDR3 is TGTGCCAGCGCCTCCGGGGAACTCTATGGCTACACCTTC.

V usage is TRBV30 and J usage is TRBJ2-5; 10 nucleotides match TRBD2. The CDR3 loop spans 14 amino acids. Trimming removed 3 bases from V and 5 bases from J; junction bases left unmatched: 6. CDR1 is GTSNPN and CDR2 is SVGIG in the germline V gene (reference sequence). CDR3 sequence reads: CAWRYSGGRETQYF. CDR3 DNA: TGTGCCTGGAGATATAGCGGGGGGCGTGAGACCCAGTACTTC.

The rearrangement links TRBV5-1 to TRBJ2-3; 10 bases agree with TRBD2. The CDR3 totals 16 residues. CDR1 SGHRS and CDR2 YFSETQ come from the germline V gene. The V segment lost 3 bases and the J segment 4 bases; nucleotides outside the gene matches: 8. The CDR3 protein is CASSSGLAGAADTQYF. CDR3 sequence (DNA): TGCGCCAGCAGCTCGGGGCTAGCGGGAGCGGCAGATACGCAGTATTTT.

The rearrangement uses TRBV7-3 and TRBJ2-5; unclear D gene. V was clipped by 1 base and J by 5 bases, with 8 bases between them. The CDR3 has 13 amino acids. Germline CDR1 reads SGHTA; CDR2 reads FQGTGA. In DNA, the CDR3 is TGTGCCAGCAGCTTAAACGCCGGGGAGACCCAGTACTTC. This sequence encodes CASSLNAGETQYF.

The rearrangement joins TRBV19 to TRBJ2-7; a possible D gene is TRBD2 (6 bases). Germline lookup yields CDR1 LNHDA and CDR2 SQIVND (reference sequence). Trimming cost V 3 bases and J 1 base, with 13 bases left between them. CDR3 length: 15 amino acids. For the CDR3, the DNA is TGTGCCAGTAGTATTGGGTTGGGGGGATCCTACGAGCAGTACTTC. As protein: CASSIGLGGSYEQYF.

This chain connects TRBV5-1 to TRBJ2-5, with D perhaps TRBD1 (5 bases). The length of the CDR3 is 13 residues. V was cut by 0 bases and J by 8 bases, with 11 bases left in between. Germline lookup yields CDR1 SGHRS and CDR2 YFSETQ. CDR3 amino acids: CASSLGPGPTQYF. DNA for the CDR3: TGCGCCAGCAGCTTGGGACCAGGGCCCACCCAGTACTTC.

This chain's CDR3 is CATSDGDRGGETQYF. The CDR3 DNA sequence: TGTGCCACCAGTGATGGCGACAGGGGCGGAGAGACCCAGTACTTC. The chain couples TRBV24-1 to TRBJ2-5; 8 positions match TRBD1. This CDR3 has 15 residues. Germline lookup yields CDR1 KGHDR and CDR2 SFDVKD. V lost 3 bases to trimming and J lost 4 bases; unmatched junction nucleotides: 6.

V gene TRBV19 combines with J gene TRBJ1-1; TRBD1 matches 8 bases. J gave up 10 bases and V 6 bases, and 10 bases lay outside the gene matches. Germline V gene lookup returns CDR1 LNHDA and CDR2 SQIVND (reference sequence). This CDR3 contains 13 residues. The CDR3 nucleotides are TGTGCCAGTAGCACCCAGGGGGCCTTGGGAGCTTTCTTT. The encoded protein is CASSTQGALGAFF.

CDR3 coding DNA: TGCGCCAGCAGCAGACGGACAGGGGAGGACACTGAAGCTTTCTTT. Translating gives CASSRRTGEDTEAFF. This chain joins TRBV5-1 and TRBJ1-1, with 9 positions matching TRBD1. The J segment lost 3 bases and the V segment lost 4 bases, leaving 7 bases of the junction unmatched. The V gene's germline CDR1 is SGHRS and CDR2 YFSETQ. This CDR3 comprises 15 residues. Variable domain in full (rest from reference TRBV5-1 and TRBJ1-1): KAGVTQTPRYLIKTRGQQVTLSCSPISGHRSVSWYQQTPGQGLQFLFEYFSETQRNKGNFPGRFSGRQFSNSRSEMNVSTLELGDSALYLCASSRRTGEDTEAFFGQGTRLTVV.

The chain links TRBV27 to TRBJ2-5; 9 positions match TRBD2. There are 14 residues in the CDR3. J lost 4 bases, V lost 2 bases, and 2 bases had no gene match. Germline V gene lookup returns CDR1 MNHEY and CDR2 SMNVEV (reference sequence). CDR3 region: CASSLAGGLETQYF. The CDR3, as DNA: TGTGCCAGCAGTTTAGCGGGAGGGTTAGAGACCCAGTACTTC.